This T cell receptor (beta chain) was identified during a study of esophageal squamous cell carcinoma under preoperative chemotherapy. Study-level information: TCR repertoires were profiled from both peripheral blood T cells and tumor-infiltrating lymphocytes. Whole-study results and caveats: After paclitaxel-nedaplatin, abundant clones were more likely to contract than amplify.

The CDR3 has 15 residues. Trimming cost V 6 bases and J 4 bases; bases outside gene matches: 8. Germline V gene data show CDR1 as MNHNS and CDR2 as SASEGT. This clonotype was seen more than once but under ten times. Its antigen remains unidentified. Via MiXCR, TCRdb re-called the PCR reads, giving one row per CDR3 protein. Altogether more than 10,000 distinct CDR3 sequences are present, approximately 51% being singletons, with the ten largest covering approximately 15%. The time point: before preoperative PTX-NDP chemotherapy. Paclitaxel-nedaplatin chemotherapy was given to patients ahead of their surgery.

This sample was gathered from a patient given preoperative chemotherapy. This receptor was obtained from a human donor with esophageal squamous cell carcinoma. The donor label of this sample is uncertain. The chain carries TRBV6-1 and TRBJ2-1; 8 nucleotides agree with TRBD2. DNA for the CDR3: TGTGCCAGCAGCCCCGGGGTAGCGGGATACAATGAGCAGTTCTTC. Translated: CASSPGVAGYNEQFF.